This T cell receptor (beta chain) was captured by sequencing in a study of blood T cell repertoires in COVID-19 (dated by TCRdb to 2020 to 2021). At the level of the whole study: Collaborator samples came from the United States, Italy and Spain and covered acute and convalescent phases of COVID-19. The prospective study material was composed of cDNA or gDNA derived from T cells, B-cell-depleted T cells, or PBMCs. Subjects who had been exposed to COVID-19, were actively infected with it, or had recovered from it provided the deeply sampled blood TCRbeta repertoires that made up the dataset. A freely available public database, intended as a resource for researchers studying the immune response to SARS-CoV-2, is where the repertoires were released. The samples were drawn from two sources: the first 160 participants of the ongoing ImmuneRACE study, and 950 to 1,500 subjects contributed by 6 global collaborators. A de-identified subject ID, COVID-19 status, age in years and sex were almost always included in the sample metadata. Where available, HLA class I and class II types were taken from metadata supplied by the sample provider and were not determined by assay-based typing. The full study reports these points: The amount of clinical and demographic metadata varied by source and participant and was provided uncurated.

Worth noting for this clone: No cognate antigen has been identified for it. No qualities accompany the bases; no much larger clone lies one base away.

Collaborating institutions collected whole blood in K2EDTA tubes following their own protocols. Collaborator samples were shipped for TCRbeta analysis as frozen whole blood, isolated PBMCs, or DNA extracted from either sample type. Sequences MNHEY (CDR1) and SMNVEV (CDR2) are obtained from the germline V gene (reference sequence). From the cysteine through the phenylalanine, the CDR3 covers 17 amino acids. This entry keeps only the CDR3 DNA: 51 bases, framed from base 1. Trimming accounts for 7 bases at V and 1 base at J, while the number of junction bases matched to no gene is 10. TCRbeta CDR3 regions were amplified from genomic DNA by means of the immunoSEQ Assay, a bias-controlled multiplex PCR. The authors' analysis ran thus. The number of nucleated cells in each sample was estimated by amplification of reference gene primers within the assay. Sequence reads were collapsed and filtered to measure the absolute abundance of every unique TCRbeta CDR3 rearrangement. Productive Simpson clonality was computed per sample as the square root of Simpson's diversity index over productive rearrangements. TCRdb re-hosts the immuneACCESS table, in-frame sequences only. Its copies lack some clones; in the studies checked, an unresolved V gene accounts for under half of them, and the cause for the rest is not known. For V, J and clone size, that table is used; D and trimming come from the DNA. Present in this sample are roughly 75,000 clones, around 89% of which were seen just once. Jointly, the top ten make up just under 0.6% of the sample.

Sequenced sample: peripheral blood. The clonotype comes from a man in his sixties with acute or convalescent COVID-19. The chain is made from TRBV27 and TRBJ1-2, and 12 junctional nucleotides match TRBD1. Here the CDR3 is given as CASKGPGQGAVNYGYTF. DNA sequence: TGTGCCAGCAAGGGTCCGGGACAGGGGGCTGTTAACTATGGCTACACCTTC.